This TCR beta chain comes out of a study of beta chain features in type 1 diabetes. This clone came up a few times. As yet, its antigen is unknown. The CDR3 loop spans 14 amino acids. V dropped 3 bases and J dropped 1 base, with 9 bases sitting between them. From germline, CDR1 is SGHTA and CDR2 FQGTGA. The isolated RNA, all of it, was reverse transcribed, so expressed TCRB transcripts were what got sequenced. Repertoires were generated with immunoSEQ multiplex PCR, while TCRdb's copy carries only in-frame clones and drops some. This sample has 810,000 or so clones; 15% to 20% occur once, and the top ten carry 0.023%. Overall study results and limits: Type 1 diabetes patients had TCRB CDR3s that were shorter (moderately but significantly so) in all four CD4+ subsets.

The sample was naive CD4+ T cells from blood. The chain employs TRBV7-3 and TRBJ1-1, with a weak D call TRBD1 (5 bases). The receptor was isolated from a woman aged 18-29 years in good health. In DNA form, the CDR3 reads TGTGCCAGCAGCTTGGGGACGGCGAACACTGAAGCTTTCTTT. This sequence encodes CASSLGTANTEAFF.